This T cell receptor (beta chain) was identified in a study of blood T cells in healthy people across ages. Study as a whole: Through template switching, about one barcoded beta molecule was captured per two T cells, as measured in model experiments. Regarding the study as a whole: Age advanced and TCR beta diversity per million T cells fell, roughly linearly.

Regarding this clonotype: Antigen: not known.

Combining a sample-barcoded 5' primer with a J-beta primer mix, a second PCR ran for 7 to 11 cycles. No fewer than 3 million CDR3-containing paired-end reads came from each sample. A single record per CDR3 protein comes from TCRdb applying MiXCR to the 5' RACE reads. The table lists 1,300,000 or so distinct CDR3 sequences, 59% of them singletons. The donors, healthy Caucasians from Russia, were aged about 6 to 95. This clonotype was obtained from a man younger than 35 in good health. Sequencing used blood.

The CDR3 spells CASTLRGQGSSPLHF. CDR3 in DNA: TGTGCCAGCACCCTAAGGGGACAGGGAAGTTCACCCCTCCACTTT. The V gene is TRBV6-1, the J gene TRBJ1-6; 9 positions match TRBD1. The CDR3 loop spans 15 amino acids. V gave up 7 bases and J gave up 9 bases; unmatched junction bases: 10. Germline V lookup: CDR1 MNHNS, CDR2 SASEGT.